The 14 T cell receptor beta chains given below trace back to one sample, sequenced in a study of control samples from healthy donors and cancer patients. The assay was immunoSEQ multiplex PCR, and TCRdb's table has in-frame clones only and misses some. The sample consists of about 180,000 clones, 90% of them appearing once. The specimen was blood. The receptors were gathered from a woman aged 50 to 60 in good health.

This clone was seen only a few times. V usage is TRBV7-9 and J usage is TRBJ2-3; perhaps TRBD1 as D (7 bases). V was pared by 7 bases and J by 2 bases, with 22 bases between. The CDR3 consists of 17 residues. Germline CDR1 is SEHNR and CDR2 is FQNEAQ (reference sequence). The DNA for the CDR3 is TGTGCCAGCATCTCAGGGGGGTGGGGACGTTACACAGATACGCAGTATTTT. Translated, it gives CASISGGWGRYTDTQYF. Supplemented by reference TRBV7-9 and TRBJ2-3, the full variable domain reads DTGVSQNPRHKITKRGQNVTFRCDPISEHNRLYWYRQTLGQGPEFLTYFQNEAQLEKSRLLSDRFSAERPKGSFSTLEIQRTEQGDSAMYLCASISGGWGRYTDTQYFGPGTRLTVL.

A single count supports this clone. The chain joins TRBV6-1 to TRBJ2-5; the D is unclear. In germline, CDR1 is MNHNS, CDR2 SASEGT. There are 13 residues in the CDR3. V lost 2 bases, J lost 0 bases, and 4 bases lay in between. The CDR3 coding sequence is TGTGCCAGCAGTGAACACTACCAAGAGACCCAGTACTTC. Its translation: CASSEHYQETQYF.

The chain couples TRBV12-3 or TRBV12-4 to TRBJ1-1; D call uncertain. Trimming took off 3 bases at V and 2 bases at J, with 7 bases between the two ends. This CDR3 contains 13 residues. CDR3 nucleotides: TGTGCCAGCAGTTTGGCTGAAAACACTGAAGCTTTCTTT. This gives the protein CASSLAENTEAFF.

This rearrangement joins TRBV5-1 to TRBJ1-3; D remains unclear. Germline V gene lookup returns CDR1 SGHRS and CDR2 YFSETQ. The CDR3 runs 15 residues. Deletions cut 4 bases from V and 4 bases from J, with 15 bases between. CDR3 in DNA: TGCGCCAGCAGCCCGAACAGCGAAAAAGGAAACACCATATATTTT. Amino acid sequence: CASSPNSEKGNTIYF.

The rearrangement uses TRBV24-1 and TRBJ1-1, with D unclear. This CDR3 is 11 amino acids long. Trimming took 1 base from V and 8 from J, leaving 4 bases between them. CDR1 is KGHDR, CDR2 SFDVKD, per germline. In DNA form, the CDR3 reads TGTGCCACCAGTGATTTAGGGGAAGCTTTCTTT. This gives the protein CATSDLGEAFF.

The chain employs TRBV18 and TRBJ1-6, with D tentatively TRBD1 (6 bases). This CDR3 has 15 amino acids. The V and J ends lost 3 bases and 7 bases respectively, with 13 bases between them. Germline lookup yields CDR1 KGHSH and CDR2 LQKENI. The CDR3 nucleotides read TGTGCCAGCTCACCCGAGACAGGCTGGAATTCACCCCTCCACTTT. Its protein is CASSPETGWNSPLHF.

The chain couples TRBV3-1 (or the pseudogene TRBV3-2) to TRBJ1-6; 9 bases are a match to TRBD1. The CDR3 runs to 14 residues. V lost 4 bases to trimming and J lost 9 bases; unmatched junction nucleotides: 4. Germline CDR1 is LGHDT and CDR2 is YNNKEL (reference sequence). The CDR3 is CASSPGQGSSPLHF. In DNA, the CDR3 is TGTGCCAGCAGCCCGGGACAGGGTAGTTCACCCCTCCACTTT.

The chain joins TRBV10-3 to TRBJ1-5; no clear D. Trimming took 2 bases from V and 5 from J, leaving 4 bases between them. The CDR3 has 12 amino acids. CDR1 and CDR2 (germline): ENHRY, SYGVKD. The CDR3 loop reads CAISETHQPQHF. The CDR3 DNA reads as TGTGCCATCAGTGAGACCCATCAGCCCCAGCATTTT.

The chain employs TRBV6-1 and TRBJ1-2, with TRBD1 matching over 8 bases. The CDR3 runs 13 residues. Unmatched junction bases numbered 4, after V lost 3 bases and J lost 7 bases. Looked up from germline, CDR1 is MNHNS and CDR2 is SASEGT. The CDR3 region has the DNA TGTGCCAGCAGTGATAGGACAGGGCTTGGCTACACCTTC. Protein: CASSDRTGLGYTF.

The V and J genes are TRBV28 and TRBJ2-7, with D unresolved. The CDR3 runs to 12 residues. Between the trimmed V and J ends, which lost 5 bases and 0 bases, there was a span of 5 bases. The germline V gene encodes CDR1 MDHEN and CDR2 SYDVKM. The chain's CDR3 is CASSGYSYEQYF. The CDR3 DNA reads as TGTGCCAGCAGTGGCTACTCCTACGAGCAGTACTTC.

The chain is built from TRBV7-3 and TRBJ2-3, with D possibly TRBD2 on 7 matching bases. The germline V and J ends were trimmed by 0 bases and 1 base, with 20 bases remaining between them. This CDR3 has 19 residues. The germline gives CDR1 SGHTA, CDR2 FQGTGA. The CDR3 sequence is CASSLTATGGGPRTDTQYF. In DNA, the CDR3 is TGTGCCAGCAGCTTAACGGCCACGGGGGGCGGGCCCCGCACAGATACGCAGTATTTT.

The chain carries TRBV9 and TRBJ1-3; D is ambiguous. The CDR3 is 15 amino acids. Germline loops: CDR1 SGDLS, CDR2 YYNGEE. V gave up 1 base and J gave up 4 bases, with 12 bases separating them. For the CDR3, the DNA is TGTGCCAGCAGCGTAATAAGAGGGAGCGGAAACACCATATATTTT. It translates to CASSVIRGSGNTIYF.

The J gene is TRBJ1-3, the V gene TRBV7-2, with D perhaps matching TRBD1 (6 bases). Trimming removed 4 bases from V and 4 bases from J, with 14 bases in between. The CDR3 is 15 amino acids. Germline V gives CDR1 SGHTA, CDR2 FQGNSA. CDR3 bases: TGTGCCAGCAGCTATAGCTGGGGGGGCGGAAACACCATATATTTT. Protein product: CASSYSWGGGNTIYF.

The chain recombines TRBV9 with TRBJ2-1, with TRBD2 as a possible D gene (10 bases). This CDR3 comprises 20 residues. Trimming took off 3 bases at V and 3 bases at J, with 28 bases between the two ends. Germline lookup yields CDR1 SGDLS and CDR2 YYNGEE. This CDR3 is CASSAQNRGQTSGHYNEQFF. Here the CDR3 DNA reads TGTGCCAGCAGCGCACAGAACAGGGGGCAGACTAGCGGGCACTACAATGAGCAGTTCTTC.